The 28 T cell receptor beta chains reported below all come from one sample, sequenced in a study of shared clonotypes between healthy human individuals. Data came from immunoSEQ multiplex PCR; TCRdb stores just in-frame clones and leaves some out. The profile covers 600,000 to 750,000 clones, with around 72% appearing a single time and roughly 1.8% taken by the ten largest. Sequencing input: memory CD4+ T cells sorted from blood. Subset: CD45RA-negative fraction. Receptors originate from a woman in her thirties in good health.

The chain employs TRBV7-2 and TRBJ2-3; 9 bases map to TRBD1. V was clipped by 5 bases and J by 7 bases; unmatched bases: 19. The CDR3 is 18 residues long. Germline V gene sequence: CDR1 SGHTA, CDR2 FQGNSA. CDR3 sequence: CASSLRLPGQGLGNTQYF. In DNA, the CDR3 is TGTGCCAGCAGCCTTCGACTTCCGGGACAGGGCTTGGGGAATACGCAGTATTTT.

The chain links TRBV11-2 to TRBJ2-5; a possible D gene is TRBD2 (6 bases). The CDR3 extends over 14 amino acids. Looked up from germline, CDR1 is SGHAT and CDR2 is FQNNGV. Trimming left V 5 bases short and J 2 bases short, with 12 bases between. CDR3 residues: CASSPRDWQETQYF. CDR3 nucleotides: TGTGCCAGCAGCCCCCGGGACTGGCAAGAGACCCAGTACTTC. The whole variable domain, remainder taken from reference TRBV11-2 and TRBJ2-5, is EAGVAQSPRYKIIEKRQSVAFWCNPISGHATLYWYQQILGQGPKLLIQFQNNGVVDDSQLPKDRFSAERLKGVDSTLKIQPAKLEDSAVYLCASSPRDWQETQYFGPGTRLLVL.

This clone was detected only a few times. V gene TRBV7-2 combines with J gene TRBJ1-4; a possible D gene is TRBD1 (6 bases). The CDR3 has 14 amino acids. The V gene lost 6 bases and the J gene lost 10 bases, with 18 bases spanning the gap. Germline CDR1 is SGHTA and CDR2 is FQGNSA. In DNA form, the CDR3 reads TGTGCCAGCAGGTTACGCGTGGGGGCGGTAAAACTGTTTTTT. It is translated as CASRLRVGAVKLFF. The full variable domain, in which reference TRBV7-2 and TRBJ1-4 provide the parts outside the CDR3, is GAGVSQSPSNKVTEKGKDVELRCDPISGHTALYWYRQSLGQGLEFLIYFQGNSAPDKSGLPSDRFSAERTGGSVSTLTIQRTQQEDSAVYLCASRLRVGAVKLFFGSGTQLSVL.

In nucleotides, the CDR3 is TGTGCCAGCAGCCCCTACGGAGTGAACACTGAAGCTTTCTTT. This codes for CASSPYGVNTEAFF. V and J are TRBV28 and TRBJ1-1; D unclear. Germline V gives CDR1 MDHEN, CDR2 SYDVKM. Trimming cost V 6 bases and J 0 bases, with 11 bases left between them. The CDR3 is 14 amino acids.

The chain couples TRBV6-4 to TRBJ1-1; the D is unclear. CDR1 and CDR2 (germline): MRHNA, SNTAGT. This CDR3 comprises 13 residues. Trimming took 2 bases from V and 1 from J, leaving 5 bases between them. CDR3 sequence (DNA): TGTGCCAGCAGTGACCATCAGAACACTGAAGCTTTCTTT. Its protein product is CASSDHQNTEAFF.

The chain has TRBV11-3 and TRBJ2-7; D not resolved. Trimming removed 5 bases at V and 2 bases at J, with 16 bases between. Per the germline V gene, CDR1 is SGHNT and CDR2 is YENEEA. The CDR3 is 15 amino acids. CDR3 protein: CASSVGGDNTYEQYF. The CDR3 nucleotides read TGTGCCAGCAGCGTAGGCGGAGACAATACCTACGAGCAGTACTTC.

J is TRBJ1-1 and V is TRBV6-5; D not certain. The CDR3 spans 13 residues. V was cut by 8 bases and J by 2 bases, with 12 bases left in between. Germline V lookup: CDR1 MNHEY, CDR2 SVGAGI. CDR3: CASHSRPNTEAFF. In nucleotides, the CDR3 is TGTGCCAGCCACTCGAGGCCAAACACTGAAGCTTTCTTT.

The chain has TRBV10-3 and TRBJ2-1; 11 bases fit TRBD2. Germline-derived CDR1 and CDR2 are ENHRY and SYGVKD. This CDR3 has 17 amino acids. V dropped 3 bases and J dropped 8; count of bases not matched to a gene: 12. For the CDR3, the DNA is TGTGCCATCAGTGACGACCTTACTAGCGGGAGTGGGTATGAGCAGTTCTTC. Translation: CAISDDLTSGSGYEQFF.

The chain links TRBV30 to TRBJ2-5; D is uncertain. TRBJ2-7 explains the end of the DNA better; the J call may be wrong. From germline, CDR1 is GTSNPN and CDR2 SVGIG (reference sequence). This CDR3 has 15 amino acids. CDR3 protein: CAWSSLGVSSYEQYF. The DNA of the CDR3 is TGTGCCTGGAGTTCCCTTGGCGTCAGCTCCTACGAGCAGTACTTC.

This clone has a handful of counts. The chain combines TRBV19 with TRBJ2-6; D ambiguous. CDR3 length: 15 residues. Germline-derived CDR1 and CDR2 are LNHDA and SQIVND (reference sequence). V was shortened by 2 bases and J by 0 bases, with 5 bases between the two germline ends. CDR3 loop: CASSISNSGANVLTF. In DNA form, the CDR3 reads TGTGCCAGTAGTATAAGCAACTCTGGGGCCAACGTCCTGACTTTC.

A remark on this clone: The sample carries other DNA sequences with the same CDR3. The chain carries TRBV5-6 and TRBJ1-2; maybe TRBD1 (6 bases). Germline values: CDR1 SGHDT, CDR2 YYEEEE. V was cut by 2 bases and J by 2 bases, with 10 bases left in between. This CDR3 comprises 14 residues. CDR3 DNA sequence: TGTGCCAGCAGCTTCCGGACAGAAAACTATGGCTACACCTTC. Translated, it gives CASSFRTENYGYTF.

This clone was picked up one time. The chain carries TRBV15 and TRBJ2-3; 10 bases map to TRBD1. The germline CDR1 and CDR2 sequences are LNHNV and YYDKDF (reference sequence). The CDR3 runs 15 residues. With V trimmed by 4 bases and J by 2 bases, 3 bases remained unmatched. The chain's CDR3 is CATSKDRGATDTQYF. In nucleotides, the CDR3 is TGTGCCACCAGCAAGGACAGGGGGGCCACAGATACGCAGTATTTT.

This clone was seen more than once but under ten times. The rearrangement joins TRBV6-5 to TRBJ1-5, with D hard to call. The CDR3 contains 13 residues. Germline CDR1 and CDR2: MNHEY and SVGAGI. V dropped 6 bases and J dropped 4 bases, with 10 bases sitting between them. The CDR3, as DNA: TGTGCCAGCAGCCCCACAAGGAATCAGCCCCAGCATTTT. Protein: CASSPTRNQPQHF.

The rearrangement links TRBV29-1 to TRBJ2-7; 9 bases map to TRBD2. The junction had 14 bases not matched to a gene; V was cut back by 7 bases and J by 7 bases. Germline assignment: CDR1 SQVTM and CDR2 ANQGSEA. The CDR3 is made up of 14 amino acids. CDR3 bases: TGCAGCGCCCGCTCGACTAGCGGCGCTGGGGAGCAGTACTTC. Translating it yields CSARSTSGAGEQYF.

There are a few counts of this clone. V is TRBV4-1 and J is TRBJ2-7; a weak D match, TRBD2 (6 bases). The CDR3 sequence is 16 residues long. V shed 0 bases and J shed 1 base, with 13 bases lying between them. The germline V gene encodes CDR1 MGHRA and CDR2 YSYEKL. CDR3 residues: CASSQDSSGRSYEQYF. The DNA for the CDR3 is TGCGCCAGCAGCCAAGATAGTAGCGGAAGATCCTACGAGCAGTACTTC.

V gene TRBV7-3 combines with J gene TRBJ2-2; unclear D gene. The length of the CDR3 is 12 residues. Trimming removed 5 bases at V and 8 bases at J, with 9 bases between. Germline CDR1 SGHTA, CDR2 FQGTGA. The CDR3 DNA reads TGTGCCAGCAGCGTCCTGGGAGGGGAGCTGTTTTTT. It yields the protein CASSVLGGELFF.

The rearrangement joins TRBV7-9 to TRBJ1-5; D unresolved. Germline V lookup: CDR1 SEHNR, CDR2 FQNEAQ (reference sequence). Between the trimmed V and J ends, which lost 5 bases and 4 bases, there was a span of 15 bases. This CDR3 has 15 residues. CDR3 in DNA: TGTGCCAGCAGCCTTACAGTACTTACAAATCAGCCCCAGCATTTT. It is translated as CASSLTVLTNQPQHF.

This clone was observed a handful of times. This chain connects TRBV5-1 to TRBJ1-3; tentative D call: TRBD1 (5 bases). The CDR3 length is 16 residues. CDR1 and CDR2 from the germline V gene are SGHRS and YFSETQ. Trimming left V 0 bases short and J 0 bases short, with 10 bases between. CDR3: CASSLDGGTSGNTIYF. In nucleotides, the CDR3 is TGCGCCAGCAGCTTGGACGGGGGTACCTCTGGAAACACCATATATTTT.

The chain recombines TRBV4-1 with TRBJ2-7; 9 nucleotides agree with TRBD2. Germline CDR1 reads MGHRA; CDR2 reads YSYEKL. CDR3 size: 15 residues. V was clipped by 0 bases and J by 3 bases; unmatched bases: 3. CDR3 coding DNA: TGCGCCAGCAGCCAAGAATGGACTAGCGTCTACGAGCAGTACTTC. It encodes CASSQEWTSVYEQYF.

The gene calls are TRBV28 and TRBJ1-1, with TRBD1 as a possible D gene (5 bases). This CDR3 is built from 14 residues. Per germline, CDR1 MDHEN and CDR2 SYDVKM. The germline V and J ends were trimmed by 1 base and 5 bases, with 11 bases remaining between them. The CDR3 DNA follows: TGTGCCAGCAGTTTATCTCAGGGTCTAACTGAAGCTTTCTTT. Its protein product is CASSLSQGLTEAFF.

Here the CDR3 reads CASSQEYGNAWGELFF. The CDR3 nucleotides are TGCGCCAGCAGCCAAGAATACGGCAACGCCTGGGGAGAACTGTTTTTT. The chain joins TRBV4-1 to TRBJ1-4, with no clear D. This CDR3 is built from 16 residues. From germline, CDR1 is MGHRA and CDR2 YSYEKL. Deletions cut 0 bases from V and 12 bases from J, with 20 bases between.

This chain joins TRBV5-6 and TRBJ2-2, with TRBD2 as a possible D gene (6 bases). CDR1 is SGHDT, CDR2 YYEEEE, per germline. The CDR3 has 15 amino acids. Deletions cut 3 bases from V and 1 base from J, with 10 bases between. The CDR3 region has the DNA TGTGCCAGCAGCTCCCTGGGAGGGAACACCGGGGAGCTGTTTTTT. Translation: CASSSLGGNTGELFF.

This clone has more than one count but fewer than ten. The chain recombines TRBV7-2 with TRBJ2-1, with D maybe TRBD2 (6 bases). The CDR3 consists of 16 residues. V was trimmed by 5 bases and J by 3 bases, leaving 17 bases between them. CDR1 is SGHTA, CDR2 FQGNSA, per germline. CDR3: CASSTGGGLVYNEQFF. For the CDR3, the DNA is TGTGCCAGCAGCACAGGCGGAGGGCTAGTCTACAATGAGCAGTTCTTC.

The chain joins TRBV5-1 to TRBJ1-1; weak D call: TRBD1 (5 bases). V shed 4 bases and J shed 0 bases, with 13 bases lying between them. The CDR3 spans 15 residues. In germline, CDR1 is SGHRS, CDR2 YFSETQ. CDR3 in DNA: TGCGCCAGCAGCCGGACATCGGGTATGAACACTGAAGCTTTCTTT. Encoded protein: CASSRTSGMNTEAFF.

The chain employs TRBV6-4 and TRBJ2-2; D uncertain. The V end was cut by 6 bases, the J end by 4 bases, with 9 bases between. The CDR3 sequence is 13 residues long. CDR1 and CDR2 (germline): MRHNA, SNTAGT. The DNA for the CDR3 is TGTGCCAGCAGGCAAGGGCTCACCGGGGAGCTGTTTTTT. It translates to CASRQGLTGELFF.

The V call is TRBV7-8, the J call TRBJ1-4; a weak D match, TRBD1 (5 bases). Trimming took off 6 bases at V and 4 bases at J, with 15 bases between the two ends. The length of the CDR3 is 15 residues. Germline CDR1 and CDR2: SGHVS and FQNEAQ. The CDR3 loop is CASRTGGHNNEKLFF. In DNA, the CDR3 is TGTGCCAGCAGGACTGGAGGACACAATAATGAAAAACTGTTTTTT.

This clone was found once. The CDR3 DNA is TGTGCCAGCAGCCGGACAGGGCTGGGCACCGGGGAGCTGTTTTTT. This translates into CASSRTGLGTGELFF. The rearrangement joins TRBV5-6 to TRBJ2-2, with 8 bases aligning to TRBD1. Germline V gene sequence: CDR1 SGHDT, CDR2 YYEEEE. The CDR3 is 15 amino acids. Trimming removed 4 bases from V and 4 bases from J; junction bases left unmatched: 6.

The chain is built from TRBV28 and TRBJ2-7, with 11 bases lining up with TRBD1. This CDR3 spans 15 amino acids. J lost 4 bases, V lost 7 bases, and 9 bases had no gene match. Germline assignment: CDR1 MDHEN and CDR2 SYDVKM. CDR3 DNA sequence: TGTGCCAGCACTGACCCGGGACAGGGGGTTTACGAGCAGTACTTC. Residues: CASTDPGQGVYEQYF.